Below, 32 T cell receptor beta chains from the same sample are listed, as sequenced in a study of PD-1 blockade in classical Hodgkin lymphoma. Only in-frame clones appear in the TCRdb table, and some are missing; sequencing was by immunoSEQ multiplex PCR. The sample has more than 13,000 clones; 89% are singletons. Time point here: cycle 4 day 1 (C4D1), after more than five weeks of nivolumab. Brentuximab vedotin exposure varied among the patients, all of whom had relapsed after autologous stem cell transplantation. CD8+ T cell isolation from thawed PBMCs was performed by magnetic negative selection. The material was CD8+ T cells from blood, obtained before the fourth cycle of nivolumab. These TCRs come from a human donor with classical Hodgkin lymphoma.

This rearrangement joins TRBV23-1 to TRBJ1-5, with TRBD1 as a possible D gene (6 bases). TRBV23-1 is flagged as an ORF with uncertain function. Trimming shortened V by 0 bases and J by 6 bases, and 12 bases separated the two germline ends. CDR3 length: 15 residues. The CDR3 loop is CASSQSRGGCQPQHF. The DNA of the CDR3 is TGCGCCAGCAGTCAATCGAGGGGGGGGTGTCAGCCCCAGCATTTT.

This chain uses TRBV28 with TRBJ2-3; TRBD1 matches 10 bases. The CDR3 runs to 15 residues. The germline V gene has CDR1 MDHEN and CDR2 SYDVKM. The V segment lost 3 bases and the J segment 3 bases; nucleotides outside the gene matches: 3. The CDR3 region is CASSLVGQGTDTQYF. CDR3 bases: TGTGCCAGCAGTTTGGTGGGACAGGGGACAGATACGCAGTATTTT.

The chain combines TRBV10-1 with TRBJ2-3, with 9 bases fitting TRBD2. The CDR3 has 17 amino acids. Trimming removed 3 bases from V and 5 bases from J; junction bases left unmatched: 12. The V gene's germline CDR1 is WNHNN and CDR2 SYGVQD (reference sequence). As DNA, the CDR3 is TGCGCCAGCAGTGAAGGTAGCGGGGGCCTCCTTCGAGATACGCAGTATTTT. Protein: CASSEGSGGLLRDTQYF.

V is TRBV7-9 and J is TRBJ2-1, with D unclear. The CDR3 is 13 amino acids. Germline-derived CDR1 and CDR2 are SEHNR and FQNEAQ (reference sequence). V lost 6 bases, J lost 2 bases, and 8 bases lay in between. The CDR3 DNA sequence: TGTGCCAGCAGTCCCGAGGCCTACAATGAGCAGTTCTTC. Translating it yields CASSPEAYNEQFF.

In this sample, this clone turned up once. The chain has TRBV27 and TRBJ2-7; D unclear. V lost 5 bases, J lost 6 bases, and 11 bases lay in between. The CDR3 has 12 amino acids. Per germline, CDR1 MNHEY and CDR2 SMNVEV (reference sequence). CDR3 in amino acids: CASSPTPGEQYF. The CDR3 nucleotides read TGTGCCAGCAGTCCCACCCCGGGCGAGCAGTACTTC.

The chain uses TRBV27 and TRBJ2-7, with D perhaps matching TRBD2 (6 bases). Between the trimmed V and J ends, which lost 0 bases and 0 bases, there was a span of 9 bases. Per the germline V gene, CDR1 is MNHEY and CDR2 is SMNVEV (reference sequence). There are 15 residues in the CDR3. CDR3 nucleotide sequence: TGTGCCAGCAGTTTATCATCCGGGAGCTCCTACGAGCAGTACTTC. Its translation is CASSLSSGSSYEQYF.

The rearrangement links TRBV27 to TRBJ2-1; 8 bases line up with TRBD2. Trimming removed 2 bases from V and 3 bases from J; junction bases left unmatched: 6. CDR1 MNHEY and CDR2 SMNVEV come from the germline V gene (reference sequence). The CDR3 is 16 residues long. CDR3: CASSLGSGGGYNEQFF. The CDR3 bases are TGTGCCAGCAGTTTAGGGTCGGGGGGGGGCTACAATGAGCAGTTCTTC.

The V call is TRBV5-1, the J call TRBJ2-6; D unresolved. The V and J ends lost 1 base and 0 bases respectively, with 8 bases between them. Germline V lookup: CDR1 SGHRS, CDR2 YFSETQ. The CDR3 spans 16 residues. CDR3 bases: TGCGCCAGCAGCTTGTCAGCTATCTCTGGGGCCAACGTCCTGACTTTC. Amino acids: CASSLSAISGANVLTF. Full variable domain (missing parts from reference TRBV5-1 and TRBJ2-6): KAGVTQTPRYLIKTRGQQVTLSCSPISGHRSVSWYQQTPGQGLQFLFEYFSETQRNKGNFPGRFSGRQFSNSRSEMNVSTLELGDSALYLCASSLSAISGANVLTFGAGSRLTVL.

The chain carries TRBV27 and TRBJ2-3; a possible D gene is TRBD2 (5 bases). Germline V gives CDR1 MNHEY, CDR2 SMNVEV (reference sequence). The V gene lost 2 bases and the J gene lost 1 base, with 13 bases spanning the gap. The CDR3 totals 16 residues. This chain's CDR3 is CASSLGGRLGTDTQYF. Written as DNA, the CDR3 is TGTGCCAGCAGTTTAGGAGGCCGTCTAGGCACAGATACGCAGTATTTT.

The rearrangement uses TRBV1 and TRBJ2-7; TRBD2 is the table's D call and was not checked against the DNA. TRBV1 is a pseudogene locus. CDR3 length equals 15 residues. CDR3 DNA: TGCACCAGCAGCCCGTACCGGGACTCCTCCTACGAGCAGTACTTC. Its protein product is CTSSPYRDSSYEQYF.

The chain combines TRBV5-4 with TRBJ2-3; the match to TRBD2 covers 7 bases. CDR3 length equals 14 residues. The junction had 8 bases not matched to a gene; V was cut back by 4 bases and J by 6 bases. Germline V gene sequence: CDR1 SGHNT, CDR2 YYREEE (reference sequence). CDR3 in DNA: TGTGCCAGCAGCCTCGCGGGGGAGGACGATACGCAGTATTTT. It encodes CASSLAGEDDTQYF.

The gene calls are TRBV27 and TRBJ2-7; tentatively, D is TRBD2 (6 bases). In germline, CDR1 is MNHEY, CDR2 SMNVEV (reference sequence). The V gene lost 5 bases and the J gene lost 7 bases, with 15 bases spanning the gap. This CDR3 spans 13 amino acids. CDR3: CASSQQGLWEQYF. The DNA of the CDR3 is TGTGCCAGCAGTCAGCAGGGACTGTGGGAGCAGTACTTC.

This clone was counted only a few times. The chain has TRBV7-2 and TRBJ1-1; D not certain. The CDR3 loop spans 13 amino acids. Germline CDR1 SGHTA, CDR2 FQGNSA. V was cut by 6 bases and J by 4 bases, with 12 bases left in between. DNA for the CDR3: TGTGCCAGCAGAGGACGGGGATTCACTGAAGCTTTCTTT. It translates to CASRGRGFTEAFF. Looking up the rest from reference TRBV7-2 and TRBJ1-1 gives the full variable domain: GAGVSQSPSNKVTEKGKDVELRCDPISGHTALYWYRQSLGQGLEFLIYFQGNSAPDKSGLPSDRFSAERTGGSVSTLTIQRTQQEDSAVYLCASRGRGFTEAFFGQGTRLTVV.

This clone has a single count. The V gene is TRBV12-5, the J gene TRBJ2-1; D remains ambiguous. The CDR3 is 13 amino acids. Germline loops: CDR1 LGHNT, CDR2 FRNRAP. Trimming stripped 7 bases from V and 5 bases from J, with 12 bases between. This CDR3 is CASAPDVNNEQFF. The DNA for the CDR3 is TGTGCTAGTGCCCCGGACGTCAACAATGAGCAGTTCTTC.

The chain carries TRBV4-1 and TRBJ2-1, with TRBD2 as a possible D gene (5 bases). CDR1 MGHRA and CDR2 YSYEKL come from the germline V gene. The CDR3 runs to 15 residues. V was trimmed by 4 bases and J by 2 bases, leaving 12 bases between them. DNA of the CDR3: TGCGCCAGCAGCCCCCTATTGGAGGCCTACAATGAGCAGTTCTTC. As protein: CASSPLLEAYNEQFF.

The chain carries TRBV7-6 and TRBJ2-5, with TRBD1 matching over 8 bases. This CDR3 spans 15 amino acids. From germline, CDR1 is SGHVS and CDR2 FNYEAQ. The J segment lost 5 bases and the V segment lost 5 bases, leaving 10 bases of the junction unmatched. CDR3 bases: TGTGCCAGCAGCCCTACCGTAGGGACAGGCGAGACCCAGTACTTC. Translating it yields CASSPTVGTGETQYF.

The chain is built from TRBV2 and TRBJ2-3; perhaps TRBD2 as D (6 bases). There are 18 residues in the CDR3. Per germline, CDR1 SNHLY and CDR2 FYNNEI. V lost 2 bases, J lost 2 bases, and 20 bases lay in between. Written as DNA, the CDR3 is TGTGCCAGCAGTGAACCGCCGTTAGGGCGGGGTTACACAGATACGCAGTATTTT. Encoded protein: CASSEPPLGRGYTDTQYF.

V and J are TRBV11-1 and TRBJ2-7; D gene uncertain. The CDR3 length is 13 residues. Germline CDR1 and CDR2: SGHAT and FQDESV (reference sequence). Trimming left V 2 bases short and J 3 bases short, with 8 bases between. The CDR3 nucleotides read TGTGCCAGCAGCTTATGGGCATTCTACGAGCAGTACTTC. This encodes CASSLWAFYEQYF. The variable domain in full, completed from reference TRBV11-1 and TRBJ2-7, reads EAEVAQSPRYKITEKSQAVAFWCDPISGHATLYWYRQILGQGPELLVQFQDESVVDDSQLPKDRFSAERLKGVDSTLKIQPAELGDSAMYLCASSLWAFYEQYFGPGTRLTVT.

This clone was found once. The J gene is TRBJ2-7, the V gene TRBV13; 10 positions agree with TRBD1. Germline CDR1 PRHDT, CDR2 FYEKMQ (reference sequence). V was clipped by 0 bases and J by 5 bases; unmatched bases: 4. CDR3 length: 15 amino acids. CDR3 in amino acids: CASSLGGTGDHEQYF. In DNA, the CDR3 is TGTGCCAGCAGCTTAGGAGGGACAGGGGACCACGAGCAGTACTTC.

This sequence joins TRBV2 and TRBJ1-2; D gene ambiguous. The CDR3 covers 11 residues. V lost 3 bases and J lost 8, with 7 bases in between. The germline gives CDR1 SNHLY, CDR2 FYNNEI. CDR3 DNA: TGTGCCAGCAGTGAGCCCCTAGGCTACACCTTC. It yields the protein CASSEPLGYTF.

The chain couples TRBV28 to TRBJ2-3, with D possibly TRBD1 on 5 matching bases. Germline CDR1 MDHEN, CDR2 SYDVKM. V lost 4 bases to trimming and J lost 12 bases, with 14 bases between them. This CDR3 is built from 12 residues. CDR3 in DNA: TGTGCCAGCAGTTCTGACAGAAAGATCCAGTATTTT. Translating it yields CASSSDRKIQYF.

This chain uses TRBV6-5 with TRBJ2-5, with 8 bases lining up with TRBD2. The DNA end is a closer match to TRBJ2-7, so the J assignment may be wrong. Germline V gene sequence: CDR1 MNHEY, CDR2 SVGAGI. The CDR3 loop spans 14 amino acids. CDR3 nucleotides: TGTGCCAGCAGTTACGTCGGGGGGGAATACGAGCAGTACTTC. This translates into CASSYVGGEYEQYF.

The chain is built from TRBV4-1 and TRBJ2-7; 10 nucleotides align to TRBD2. The V segment lost 1 base and the J segment 5 bases; nucleotides outside the gene matches: 8. This CDR3 is built from 16 residues. Germline CDR1 and CDR2: MGHRA and YSYEKL. The CDR3, as DNA: TGCGCCAGCAGCCAAGCCGGAGCGGGAGGGCCACACGAGCAGTACTTC. This sequence encodes CASSQAGAGGPHEQYF.

This sequence joins TRBV10-2 and TRBJ2-3, with 8 bases fitting TRBD2. The V and J ends lost 7 bases and 5 bases, in that order; junction bases with no gene match: 11. This CDR3 spans 15 amino acids. Germline values: CDR1 WSHSY, CDR2 SAAADI. This CDR3 is CASTPGAGVGDTQYF. CDR3 sequence (DNA): TGCGCCAGCACCCCGGGAGCGGGGGTGGGAGATACGCAGTATTTT.

The V gene is TRBV7-9, the J gene TRBJ2-7; D gene ambiguous. V lost 3 bases, J lost 5 bases, and 11 bases lay in between. The germline gives CDR1 SEHNR, CDR2 FQNEAQ (reference sequence). CDR3 length: 13 residues. The CDR3 loop reads CASSFTSYDEQYF. The CDR3 bases are TGTGCCAGCAGCTTCACAAGTTACGACGAGCAGTACTTC. The whole variable domain, remainder taken from reference TRBV7-9 and TRBJ2-7, is DTGVSQNPRHKITKRGQNVTFRCDPISEHNRLYWYRQTLGQGPEFLTYFQNEAQLEKSRLLSDRFSAERPKGSFSTLEIQRTEQGDSAMYLCASSFTSYDEQYFGPGTRLTVT.

This rearrangement joins TRBV7-9 to TRBJ2-1; either TRBD1 or TRBD2 may supply D (5 bases each). Germline CDR1 and CDR2: SEHNR and FQNEAQ (reference sequence). CDR3 length: 14 residues. The V end was cut by 2 bases, the J end by 11 bases, with 16 bases between. CDR3 bases: TGTGCCAGCAGCTTAATTCTGACGGGACCCAAGCAGTTCTTC. Its translation is CASSLILTGPKQFF.

This chain connects TRBV7-3 to TRBJ2-3; a weak D match, TRBD1 (6 bases). The CDR3 is 16 amino acids. V was shortened by 4 bases and J by 4 bases, with 18 bases between the two germline ends. CDR1 and CDR2 from the germline V gene are SGHTA and FQGTGA. The CDR3 is CASSSMDSSWADTQYF. Written as DNA, the CDR3 is TGTGCCAGCAGCTCAATGGACAGTTCCTGGGCAGATACGCAGTATTTT.

The chain recombines TRBV6-6 with TRBJ2-3; D is possibly TRBD1 (5 bases). The CDR3 has 14 amino acids. Trimming left V 4 bases short and J 2 bases short, with 10 bases between. Per germline, CDR1 MNHNY and CDR2 SVGAGI (reference sequence). Here the CDR3 DNA reads TGTGCCAGCAGTTTCGACAGCTACACAGATACGCAGTATTTT. This codes for CASSFDSYTDTQYF.

Comments on this clone: A junction end diverges from the germline sequence, so it may reflect a read error. V gene TRBV7-8 combines with J gene TRBJ2-7, with TRBD2 identical over 11 bases. CDR1 and CDR2 (germline): SGHVS, FQNEAQ. The CDR3 totals 14 residues. As DNA, the CDR3 is TGTGCCAGCAGCCTAGCGGGGGGAGCCTACGAGCAGTACTTC. It translates to CASSLAGGAYEQYF.

V and J are TRBV7-9 and TRBJ2-5; possibly TRBD1 for D (5 bases). Judging by the DNA end, TRBJ2-7 fits better; the J call may be wrong. The germline V gene has CDR1 SEHNR and CDR2 FQNEAQ (reference sequence). This CDR3 region has 13 residues. The CDR3 spells CASSLWGNYEQYF. CDR3 nucleotides: TGTGCCAGCAGCTTATGGGGCAACTACGAGCAGTACTTC.

This clone was recorded only once. The rearrangement joins TRBV4-1 to TRBJ1-4; weak D call: TRBD1 (5 bases). The CDR3 loop spans 13 amino acids. With 1 base removed from V and 6 bases from J, the gap between germline ends came to 6 bases. CDR1 is MGHRA, CDR2 YSYEKL, per germline. DNA of the CDR3: TGCGCCAGCAGCCAAGTGGGGCATGAAAAACTGTTTTTT. It specifies CASSQVGHEKLFF.

The chain links TRBV5-1 to TRBJ2-7, with 8 bases aligning to TRBD1. With 1 base clipped from V and 4 bases from J, the junction kept 7 bases outside the gene matches. This CDR3 has 15 amino acids. Looked up from germline, CDR1 is SGHRS and CDR2 is YFSETQ. Here the CDR3 reads CASSLMGQEYYEQYF. The DNA of the CDR3 is TGCGCCAGCAGCTTGATGGGACAGGAATATTACGAGCAGTACTTC.